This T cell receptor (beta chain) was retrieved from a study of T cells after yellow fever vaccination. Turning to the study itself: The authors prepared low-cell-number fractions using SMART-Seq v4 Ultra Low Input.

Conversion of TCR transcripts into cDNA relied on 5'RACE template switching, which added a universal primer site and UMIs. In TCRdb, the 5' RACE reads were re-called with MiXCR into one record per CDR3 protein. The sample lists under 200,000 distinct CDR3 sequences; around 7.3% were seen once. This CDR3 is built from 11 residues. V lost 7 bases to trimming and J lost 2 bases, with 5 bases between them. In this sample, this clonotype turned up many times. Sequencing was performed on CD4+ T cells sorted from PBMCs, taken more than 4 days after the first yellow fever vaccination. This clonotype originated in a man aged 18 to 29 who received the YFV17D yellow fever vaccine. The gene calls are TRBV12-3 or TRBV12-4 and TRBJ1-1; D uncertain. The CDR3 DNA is TGTGCCAGCAAGGGTAACACTGAAGCTTTCTTT. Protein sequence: CASKGNTEAFF.